These 14 T cell receptor beta chains were sequenced from one sample in a study of cytomegalovirus exposure and HLA in healthy donors. Amplification used 60 Vbeta primers and 13 Jbeta primers. Method: immunoSEQ multiplex PCR; TCRdb's copy keeps in-frame clones and lacks some. The sample records about 82,000 clones, roughly four fifths being singletons. The specimen sequenced was PBMCs. These receptors were collected from a human donor in good health.

This chain uses TRBV10-3 with TRBJ1-1; no definite D call. Trimming left V 4 bases short and J 5 bases short, with 5 bases between. There are 11 residues in the CDR3. CDR1 ENHRY and CDR2 SYGVKD come from the germline V gene. The CDR3 is CAISAGTEAFF. The DNA of the CDR3 is TGTGCCATCAGTGCGGGGACTGAAGCTTTCTTT.

The chain joins TRBV4-3 to TRBJ2-3; 7 bases are a match to TRBD2. From germline, CDR1 is LGHNA and CDR2 YSLEER. The CDR3 loop spans 16 amino acids. Trimming cost V 1 base and J 0 bases; bases outside gene matches: 4. The CDR3 bases are TGCGCCAGCAGCCAAGGGAGCGGGGCCAGCACAGATACGCAGTATTTT. It encodes CASSQGSGASTDTQYF.

A single count supports this clone. This sequence joins TRBV28 and TRBJ2-7; weak D call: TRBD2 (6 bases). Germline loops: CDR1 MDHEN, CDR2 SYDVKM. The V end was cut by 6 bases, the J end by 2 bases, with 14 bases between. The CDR3 loop spans 14 amino acids. The CDR3 DNA sequence: TGTGCCAGCAGGCGTCGGGGGTTAACCTACGAGCAGTACTTC. Translation: CASRRRGLTYEQYF.

The chain employs TRBV7-9 and TRBJ2-7; D is ambiguous. V was pared by 2 bases and J by 0 bases, with 8 bases between. CDR3 size: 14 residues. Germline V CDR1 and CDR2: SEHNR, FQNEAQ (reference sequence). The CDR3 region has the DNA TGTGCCAGCAGCTTACAGGTGAGCTCCTACGAGCAGTACTTC. Amino acid sequence: CASSLQVSSYEQYF. Filled out from reference TRBV7-9 and TRBJ2-7, the complete variable domain reads DTGVSQNPRHKITKRGQNVTFRCDPISEHNRLYWYRQTLGQGPEFLTYFQNEAQLEKSRLLSDRFSAERPKGSFSTLEIQRTEQGDSAMYLCASSLQVSSYEQYFGPGTRLTVT.

This clone has only one observation. The chain employs TRBV7-2 and TRBJ2-2; 11 bases are shared with TRBD1. V gave up 5 bases and J gave up 1 base; unmatched junction bases: 6. The CDR3 loop spans 17 amino acids. Germline V gene sequence: CDR1 SGHTA, CDR2 FQGNSA. The CDR3 sequence: CASSRPGQGVNTGELFF. In DNA, the CDR3 is TGTGCCAGCAGCCGACCGGGACAGGGGGTGAACACCGGGGAGCTGTTTTTT.

The chain uses TRBV4-1 and TRBJ1-2, with TRBD1 as a possible D gene (6 bases). In germline, CDR1 is MGHRA, CDR2 YSYEKL. The CDR3 totals 15 residues. Trimming took 5 bases from V and 5 from J, leaving 18 bases between them. The CDR3 is CASSDRVGGYYGYTF. The CDR3 DNA reads TGCGCCAGCAGCGACCGGGTTGGGGGCTATTATGGCTACACCTTC.

This sequence joins TRBV2 and TRBJ1-3; D remains ambiguous. V was trimmed by 7 bases and J by 0 bases, leaving 13 bases between them. This CDR3 spans 15 amino acids. Germline loops: CDR1 SNHLY, CDR2 FYNNEI. The CDR3 DNA follows: TGTGCCAGCAATAGCGGGATAAGCTCTGGAAACACCATATATTTT. Residues: CASNSGISSGNTIYF.

The CDR3 loop is CASIKPGQYYGYTF. The CDR3 nucleotides are TGTGCCAGCATAAAGCCAGGCCAATACTATGGCTACACCTTC. This chain joins TRBV2 and TRBJ1-2, with no clear D. Per the germline V gene, CDR1 is SNHLY and CDR2 is FYNNEI. V gave up 7 bases and J gave up 3 bases, with 15 bases separating them. There are 14 residues in the CDR3.

The V and J genes are TRBV18 and TRBJ2-7; 8 bases map to TRBD1. Trimming removed 5 bases from V and 5 bases from J; junction bases left unmatched: 11. CDR3 size: 15 residues. Germline V gene lookup returns CDR1 KGHSH and CDR2 LQKENI. CDR3 nucleotide sequence: TGTGCCAGCTCAGACAGGGGCCTTAGTCCACACGAGCAGTACTTC. Its translation: CASSDRGLSPHEQYF.

This clone has just a few counts. The J gene is TRBJ2-1, the V gene TRBV4-3; TRBD1 matches at 8 bases. After removal of 0 bases from V and 5 bases from J, the junction contained 18 bases not matched to a gene. The CDR3 length is 20 residues. Per the germline V gene, CDR1 is LGHNA and CDR2 is YSLEER. Here the CDR3 reads CASSQEGGLRWQGANNEQFF. CDR3 DNA: TGCGCCAGCAGCCAAGAAGGGGGTTTGCGCTGGCAGGGGGCGAACAATGAGCAGTTCTTC.

The gene calls are TRBV7-9 and TRBJ2-7; TRBD2 matches at 14 bases. This CDR3 is built from 17 residues. V lost 5 bases, J lost 0 bases, and 6 bases stayed unmatched. Germline CDR1 reads SEHNR; CDR2 reads FQNEAQ (reference sequence). CDR3 loop: CASSETSGGESSYEQYF. The CDR3 nucleotides read TGTGCCAGCAGCGAGACTAGCGGGGGGGAAAGCTCCTACGAGCAGTACTTC.

Written as DNA, the CDR3 is TGTGCCAGCAGCTTAGACAGGGGTCATGAGCAGTTCTTC. It is translated as CASSLDRGHEQFF. The chain uses TRBV7-2 and TRBJ2-1; 7 nucleotides align to TRBD1. The V gene end was trimmed by 1 base and the J gene end by 8 bases; junction bases not matched to a gene: 2. The germline V gene encodes CDR1 SGHTA and CDR2 FQGNSA. There are 13 residues in the CDR3.

V and J are TRBV19 and TRBJ1-3; 7 nucleotides align to TRBD1. CDR1 is LNHDA, CDR2 SQIVND, per germline (reference sequence). With V trimmed by 6 bases and J by 2 bases, 4 bases remained unmatched. The CDR3 is 14 amino acids. The CDR3 spells CASSETGPGNTIYF. CDR3 nucleotides: TGTGCCAGTAGCGAGACAGGGCCTGGAAACACCATATATTTT.

The CDR3 reads CASSLPRADEQFF. CDR3 sequence (DNA): TGTGCCAGCAGCTTACCCAGGGCCGATGAGCAGTTCTTC. This rearrangement joins TRBV11-3 to TRBJ2-1; maybe TRBD1 (5 bases). CDR3 length: 13 amino acids. In germline, CDR1 is SGHNT, CDR2 YENEEA. Trimming left V 2 bases short and J 8 bases short, with 10 bases between.